The 6 T cell receptor beta chains below were found in one sample sequenced in a study of blood T cell repertoires in COVID-19. Repertoires were generated with immunoSEQ multiplex PCR, while TCRdb's copy carries only in-frame clones and drops some. The table shows 250,000 to 300,000 clones, with more than 85% occurring only once. The material sequenced was peripheral blood. These receptors were collected from a woman aged 25 to 39 with COVID-19, enrolled during active disease.

The chain has TRBV10-3 and TRBJ2-1; TRBD2 matches at 7 bases. Looked up from germline, CDR1 is ENHRY and CDR2 is SYGVKD. The CDR3 contains 13 residues. The V gene end was trimmed by 4 bases and the J gene end by 8 bases; junction bases not matched to a gene: 5. The CDR3 loop reads CAISGTSVDEQFF. The CDR3 nucleotides are TGTGCCATCAGTGGCACTAGCGTCGATGAGCAGTTCTTC.

This clone occurred once. The V and J genes are TRBV3-1 (or the pseudogene TRBV3-2) and TRBJ2-7, with a tentative D call TRBD1 (8 bases). CDR1 and CDR2 from the germline V gene are LGHDT and YNNKEL (reference sequence). V lost 5 bases to trimming and J lost 1 base, with 18 bases between them. The CDR3 sequence is 16 residues long. The CDR3 region is CASSLFGQGGSYEQYF. The CDR3 coding sequence is TGTGCCAGCAGCTTATTCGGACAGGGAGGGTCCTACGAGCAGTACTTC.

This chain uses TRBV11-1 with TRBJ2-2; tentative D call: TRBD2 (5 bases). The germline gives CDR1 SGHAT, CDR2 FQDESV (reference sequence). This CDR3 is built from 16 residues. The ends were cut back, 3 bases at V and 4 bases at J, with 15 bases in the middle. CDR3 DNA: TGTGCCAGCAGCTTGAACCGAGCGGTGGGCACCGGGGAGCTGTTTTTT. Translation: CASSLNRAVGTGELFF.

The chain recombines TRBV9 with TRBJ2-7; 7 bases fit TRBD2. This CDR3 has 16 amino acids. V dropped 4 bases and J dropped 0; count of bases not matched to a gene: 10. Germline CDR1 SGDLS, CDR2 YYNGEE. CDR3 protein: CASSSDTGLNSYEQYF. In DNA form, the CDR3 reads TGTGCCAGCAGCTCCGACACGGGACTAAACTCCTACGAGCAGTACTTC.

The chain joins TRBV9 to TRBJ1-1; TRBD1 aligns across 8 bases. Germline CDR1 SGDLS, CDR2 YYNGEE. The CDR3 is 13 residues long. With 5 bases clipped from V and 8 bases from J, the junction kept 8 bases outside the gene matches. CDR3: CASRGQGQLEAFF. CDR3 bases: TGTGCCAGCAGAGGACAGGGCCAGTTAGAAGCTTTCTTT.

The chain couples TRBV7-9 to TRBJ2-1, with 10 bases identical to TRBD2. CDR3 length: 15 amino acids. The germline V gene has CDR1 SEHNR and CDR2 FQNEAQ (reference sequence). Trimming at V came to 2 bases and at J to 8 bases, leaving 6 bases not matched to a gene. CDR3 region: CASSLSSGRRDEQFF. The CDR3 nucleotides read TGTGCCAGCAGCTTATCTAGCGGGAGACGTGATGAGCAGTTCTTC.